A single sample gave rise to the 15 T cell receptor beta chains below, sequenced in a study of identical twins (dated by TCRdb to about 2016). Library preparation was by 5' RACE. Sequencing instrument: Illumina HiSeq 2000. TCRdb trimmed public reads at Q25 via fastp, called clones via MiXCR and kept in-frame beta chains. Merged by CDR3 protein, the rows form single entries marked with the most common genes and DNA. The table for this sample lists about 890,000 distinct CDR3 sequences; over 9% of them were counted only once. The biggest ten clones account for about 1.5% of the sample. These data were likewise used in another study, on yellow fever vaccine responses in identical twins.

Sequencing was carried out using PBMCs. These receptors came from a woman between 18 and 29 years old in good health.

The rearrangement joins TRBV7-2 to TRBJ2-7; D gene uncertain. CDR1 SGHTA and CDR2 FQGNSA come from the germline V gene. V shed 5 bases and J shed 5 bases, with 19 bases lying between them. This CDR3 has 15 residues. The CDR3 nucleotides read TGTGCCAGCAGCCCAAGTTACAACGCGAGGCACGAGCAGTACTTC. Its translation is CASSPSYNARHEQYF.

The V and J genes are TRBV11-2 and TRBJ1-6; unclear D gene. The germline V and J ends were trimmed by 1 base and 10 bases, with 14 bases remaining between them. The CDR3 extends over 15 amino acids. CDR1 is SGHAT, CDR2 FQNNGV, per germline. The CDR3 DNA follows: TGTGCCAGCAGCTTAGGGACGTCAACACCCTCACCCCTCCACTTT. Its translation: CASSLGTSTPSPLHF.

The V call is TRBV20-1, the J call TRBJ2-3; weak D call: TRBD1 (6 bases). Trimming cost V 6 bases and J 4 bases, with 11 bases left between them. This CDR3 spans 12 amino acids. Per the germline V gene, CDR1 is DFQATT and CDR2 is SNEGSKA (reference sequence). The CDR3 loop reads CSAITGSDTQYF. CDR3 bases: TGCAGTGCGATCACAGGGTCAGATACGCAGTATTTT.

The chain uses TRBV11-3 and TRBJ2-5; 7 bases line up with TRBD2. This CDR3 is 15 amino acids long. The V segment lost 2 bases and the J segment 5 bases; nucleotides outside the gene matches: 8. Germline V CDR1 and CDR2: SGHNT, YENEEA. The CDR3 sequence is CASSLSGDYWETQYF. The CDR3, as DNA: TGTGCCAGCAGCTTAAGCGGGGATTACTGGGAGACCCAGTACTTC.

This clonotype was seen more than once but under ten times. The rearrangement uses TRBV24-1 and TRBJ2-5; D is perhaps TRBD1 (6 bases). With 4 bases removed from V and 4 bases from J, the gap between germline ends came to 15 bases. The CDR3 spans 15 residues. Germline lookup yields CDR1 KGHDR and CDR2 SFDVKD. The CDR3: CATSDGVRGRETQYF. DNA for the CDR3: TGTGCCACCAGTGACGGGGTCAGGGGTAGAGAGACCCAGTACTTC.

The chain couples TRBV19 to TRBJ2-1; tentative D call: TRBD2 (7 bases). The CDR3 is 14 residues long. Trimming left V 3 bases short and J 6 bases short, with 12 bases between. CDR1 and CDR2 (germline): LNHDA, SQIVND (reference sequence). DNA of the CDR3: TGTGCCAGTAGTATCCAGGGAGGGGGCAATGAGCAGTTCTTC. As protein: CASSIQGGGNEQFF.

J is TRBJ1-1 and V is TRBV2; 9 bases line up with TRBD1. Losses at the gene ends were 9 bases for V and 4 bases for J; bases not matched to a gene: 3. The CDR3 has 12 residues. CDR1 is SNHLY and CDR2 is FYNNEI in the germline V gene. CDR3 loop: CARAGQGTEAFF. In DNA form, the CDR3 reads TGTGCCAGGGCGGGACAGGGCACTGAAGCTTTCTTT.

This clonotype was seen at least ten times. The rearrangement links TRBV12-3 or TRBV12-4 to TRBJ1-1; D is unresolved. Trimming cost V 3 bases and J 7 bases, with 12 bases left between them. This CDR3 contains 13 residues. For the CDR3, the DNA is TGTGCCAGCAGTTTTGGGCACAGTGTTGAAGCTTTCTTT. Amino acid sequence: CASSFGHSVEAFF.

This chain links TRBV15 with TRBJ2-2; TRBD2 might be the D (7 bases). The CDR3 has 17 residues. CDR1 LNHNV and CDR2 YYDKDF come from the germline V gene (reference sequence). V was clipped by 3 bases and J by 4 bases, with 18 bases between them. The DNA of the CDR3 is TGTGCCACCAGCAGGGGGGGGGCGGGGGCGTCCACCGGGGAGCTGTTTTTT. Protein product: CATSRGGAGASTGELFF.

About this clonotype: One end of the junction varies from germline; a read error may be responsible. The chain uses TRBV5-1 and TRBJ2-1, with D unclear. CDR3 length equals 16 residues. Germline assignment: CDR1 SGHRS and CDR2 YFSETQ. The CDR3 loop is CASSSMYSSSYNEQFF. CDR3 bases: TGCGCCAGCAGCTCGATGTATTCCAGCTCCTACAATGAGCAGTTTTTC.

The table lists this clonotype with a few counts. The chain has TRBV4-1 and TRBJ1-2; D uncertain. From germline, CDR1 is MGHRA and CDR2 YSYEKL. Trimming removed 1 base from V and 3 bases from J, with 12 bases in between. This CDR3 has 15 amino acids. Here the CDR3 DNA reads TGCGCCAGCAGCCAAGGAGCGGCAGGTCACTATGGCTACACCTTC. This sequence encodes CASSQGAAGHYGYTF.

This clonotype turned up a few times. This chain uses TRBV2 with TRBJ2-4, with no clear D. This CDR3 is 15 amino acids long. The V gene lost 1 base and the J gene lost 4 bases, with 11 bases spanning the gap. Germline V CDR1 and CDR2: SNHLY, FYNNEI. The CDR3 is CASSEDSRLKNIQYF. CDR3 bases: TGTGCCAGCAGTGAAGACAGCCGGCTAAAAAACATTCAGTACTTC.

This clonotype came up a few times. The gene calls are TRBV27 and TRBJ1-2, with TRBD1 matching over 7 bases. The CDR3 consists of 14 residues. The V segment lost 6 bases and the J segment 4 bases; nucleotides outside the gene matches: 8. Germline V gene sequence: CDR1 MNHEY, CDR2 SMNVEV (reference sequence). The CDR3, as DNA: TGTGCCAGCAGCTCCCCGGGACAGCTCTATGGCTACACCTTC. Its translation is CASSSPGQLYGYTF.

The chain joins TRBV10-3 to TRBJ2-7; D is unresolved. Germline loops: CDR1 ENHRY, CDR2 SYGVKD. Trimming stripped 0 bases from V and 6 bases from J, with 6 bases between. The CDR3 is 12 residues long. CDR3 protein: CAISESVGEQYV. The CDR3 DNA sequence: TGTGCCATCAGTGAGTCAGTGGGCGAGCAGTACGTC.

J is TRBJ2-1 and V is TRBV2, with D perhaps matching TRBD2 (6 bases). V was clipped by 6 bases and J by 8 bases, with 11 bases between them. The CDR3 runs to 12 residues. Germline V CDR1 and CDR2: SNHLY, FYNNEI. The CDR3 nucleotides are TGTGCCAGCAGGGGCAGGAGGGATGAGCAGTTCTTC. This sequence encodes CASRGRRDEQFF.